This T cell receptor (beta chain) came from a study of T cell repertoires in cytomegalovirus infection. Overall study: It was the public TCR beta signatures that indicated both CMV infection and matching HLA type.

TCRdb reprocessed the reads with MiXCR, giving one entry per CDR3 protein. The data hold tens of thousands of distinct CDR3 sequences, with 20% observed a single time. In the case of this clonotype: Its specificity is not known.

General observations from the study: Carriers of CMV and the relevant HLA type were discriminated by public TCR beta frequency. HLA-C-restricted CMV clonotypes gave the most frequent clonotype in two of eight donors.

V dropped 6 bases and J dropped 1 base, with 9 bases sitting between them. The CDR3 sequence is 13 residues long. The starting material was CD8+ T cells from cultured PBMCs, obtained from culture after CMV antigen stimulation. The chain carries TRBV12-3 or TRBV12-4 and TRBJ1-1, with a weak D call TRBD1 (6 bases). The sequence was collected from a human donor in good health (CMV status not recorded). Some clones in this sample may be carry-over from other donors' samples. DNA of the CDR3: TGTGCCAGCAGCCGGACAGAGAACACTGAAGCTTTCTTT. As protein: CASSRTENTEAFF.